These 25 T cell receptor beta chains were sequenced from one sample in a study of cytomegalovirus exposure and HLA in healthy donors. It was with 60 Vbeta and 13 Jbeta primers that the PCR ran. TCRdb's copy holds only in-frame clones and misses some; the assay was immunoSEQ multiplex PCR. The sample records 110,000 or so clones, roughly 76% being singletons. Sequencing was carried out using PBMCs. These TCRs come from a man between 45 and 60 years old in good health and CMV-seropositive.

V usage is TRBV5-6 and J usage is TRBJ2-7; 11 bases align to TRBD1. The CDR3 has 15 residues. CDR1 and CDR2 (germline): SGHDT, YYEEEE. Trimming at V came to 4 bases and at J to 2 bases, leaving 5 bases not matched to a gene. The CDR3 loop is CASSMPGQGAYEQYF. The CDR3 DNA reads TGTGCCAGCAGCATGCCGGGACAGGGGGCCTACGAGCAGTACTTC.

With regard to this clone: The junction does not match germline at one end; this may be a read error. The chain carries TRBV7-9 and TRBJ2-7; D is unresolved. Germline-derived CDR1 and CDR2 are SEHNR and FQNEAQ (reference sequence). The CDR3 runs to 11 residues. The DNA of the CDR3 is TGTTCCAGCAGCTTCACCTACGAGCAGTACTTC. Encoded protein: CSSSFTYEQYF.

This rearrangement joins TRBV7-8 to TRBJ2-2; D is undetermined. The CDR3 is 13 residues long. Trimming left V 1 base short and J 3 bases short, with 3 bases between. Per the germline V gene, CDR1 is SGHVS and CDR2 is FQNEAQ. The CDR3 here is CASSLDYTGELFF. DNA of the CDR3: TGTGCCAGCAGCTTAGACTACACCGGGGAGCTGTTTTTT.

V usage is TRBV7-9 and J usage is TRBJ2-1; possible D gene TRBD1, 5 bases. Germline lookup yields CDR1 SEHNR and CDR2 FQNEAQ (reference sequence). CDR3 size: 15 residues. Trimming pared 5 bases from V and 1 base from J, leaving 12 bases between. CDR3 sequence: CASSRRTRSYNEQFF. CDR3 bases: TGTGCCAGCAGCCGTAGGACAAGATCCTACAATGAGCAGTTCTTC.

J is TRBJ2-7 and V is TRBV6-6, with 9 bases matching TRBD2. V lost 5 bases to trimming and J lost 4 bases; unmatched junction nucleotides: 12. Germline CDR1 and CDR2: MNHNY and SVGAGI (reference sequence). There are 16 residues in the CDR3. The DNA for the CDR3 is TGTGCCAGCAGTCCCCCTTTGGGGCGGGAGGGATACGAGCAGTACTTC. As protein: CASSPPLGREGYEQYF.

CDR3 coding DNA: TGTGCCAGCAGCTGGCCCACGGGACAGGGGGCTAGGAATGAGCAGTTCTTC. Translating gives CASSWPTGQGARNEQFF. The V gene is TRBV5-5, the J gene TRBJ2-1; TRBD1 agrees at 12 bases. After removal of 3 bases from V and 7 bases from J, the junction contained 11 bases not matched to a gene. The CDR3 has 17 residues. CDR1 is SGHKS and CDR2 is YYEKEE in the germline V gene (reference sequence).

The chain combines TRBV5-1 with TRBJ2-5, with a tentative D call TRBD2 (6 bases). The germline gives CDR1 SGHRS, CDR2 YFSETQ. CDR3 length equals 14 residues. Trimming pared 2 bases from V and 5 bases from J, leaving 13 bases between. The CDR3 loop reads CASSLEGGTETQYF. CDR3 sequence (DNA): TGCGCCAGCAGCTTAGAGGGAGGCACGGAGACCCAGTACTTC.

V and J are TRBV5-6 and TRBJ2-1, with D maybe TRBD2 (5 bases). Germline V gene lookup returns CDR1 SGHDT and CDR2 YYEEEE. CDR3 length: 14 residues. The germline V and J ends were trimmed by 3 bases and 10 bases, with 17 bases remaining between them. The CDR3 loop reads CASSWRSRLREQFF. CDR3 coding DNA: TGTGCCAGCAGCTGGAGGTCTCGACTCAGAGAGCAGTTCTTC.

The J gene is TRBJ2-7, the V gene TRBV28; the D gene is possibly TRBD1 (6 bases). Trimming removed 5 bases from V and 0 bases from J, with 11 bases in between. Looked up from germline, CDR1 is MDHEN and CDR2 is SYDVKM. The CDR3 sequence is 14 residues long. CDR3 nucleotides: TGTGCCAGCAGTCTGACAGGAAGCTCCTACGAGCAGTACTTC. Translating gives CASSLTGSSYEQYF.

This clone has just a few counts. This chain connects TRBV7-9 to TRBJ1-1; 7 nucleotides agree with TRBD1. There are 15 residues in the CDR3. J gave up 0 bases and V 5 bases, and 6 bases lay outside the gene matches. Germline V lookup: CDR1 SEHNR, CDR2 FQNEAQ (reference sequence). CDR3 amino acids: CASSPRTGLNTEAFF. As DNA, the CDR3 is TGTGCCAGCAGCCCCAGGACAGGATTGAACACTGAAGCTTTCTTT.

This clone was seen more than once but under ten times. The chain has TRBV5-1 and TRBJ1-6; 7 positions agree with TRBD1. The germline V gene has CDR1 SGHRS and CDR2 YFSETQ. The junction had 4 bases not matched to a gene; V was cut back by 0 bases and J by 7 bases. CDR3 length: 15 residues. The CDR3 sequence: CASSLEVRGNSPLHF. For the CDR3, the DNA is TGCGCCAGCAGCTTGGAAGTCAGGGGGAATTCACCCCTCCACTTT.

The chain is built from TRBV29-1 and TRBJ1-2; D gene uncertain. This CDR3 has 14 residues. CDR1 and CDR2 (germline): SQVTM, ANQGSEA. Between the trimmed V and J ends, which lost 6 bases and 4 bases, there was a span of 18 bases. The CDR3 region is CSVTRIGVFYGYTF. CDR3 sequence (DNA): TGCAGCGTGACCCGGATCGGGGTTTTCTATGGCTACACCTTC.

The chain is built from TRBV5-1 and TRBJ2-7; 9 positions match TRBD1. This CDR3 comprises 16 residues. Germline CDR1 and CDR2: SGHRS and YFSETQ. Trimming at V came to 0 bases and at J to 4 bases, leaving 8 bases not matched to a gene. The CDR3 bases are TGCGCCAGCAGCTTGGCACCGGGACAGGGCGTTTACGAGCAGTACTTC. This sequence encodes CASSLAPGQGVYEQYF. Full variable domain (rest looked up from reference TRBV5-1 and TRBJ2-7): KAGVTQTPRYLIKTRGQQVTLSCSPISGHRSVSWYQQTPGQGLQFLFEYFSETQRNKGNFPGRFSGRQFSNSRSEMNVSTLELGDSALYLCASSLAPGQGVYEQYFGPGTRLTVT.

This chain connects TRBV7-9 to TRBJ2-1, with TRBD2 matching over 9 bases. CDR1 and CDR2 from the germline V gene are SEHNR and FQNEAQ (reference sequence). The ends lost 6 bases at V and 2 bases at J; junction bases unmatched: 8. The CDR3 extends over 16 amino acids. The CDR3 protein is CASSSGLARAYNEQFF. As DNA, the CDR3 is TGTGCCAGCAGTTCTGGACTAGCGAGGGCCTACAATGAGCAGTTCTTC. Based on the CDR3 plus reference TRBV7-9 and TRBJ2-1, the full variable domain is DTGVSQNPRHKITKRGQNVTFRCDPISEHNRLYWYRQTLGQGPEFLTYFQNEAQLEKSRLLSDRFSAERPKGSFSTLEIQRTEQGDSAMYLCASSSGLARAYNEQFFGPGTRLTVL.

The rearrangement links TRBV11-2 to TRBJ2-1; 11 bases are a match to TRBD2. Germline lookup yields CDR1 SGHAT and CDR2 FQNNGV. This CDR3 has 17 residues. V shed 4 bases and J 10 bases; nucleotides not matched to a gene: 15. The CDR3 loop reads CASSSVASLAGGGEQFF. The CDR3 nucleotides read TGTGCCAGCAGCTCGGTGGCGAGTCTAGCGGGGGGAGGGGAGCAGTTCTTC.

This clone was seen a few times. The chain recombines TRBV19 with TRBJ1-4; 7 nucleotides line up with TRBD1. The CDR3 has 13 residues. Germline V lookup: CDR1 LNHDA, CDR2 SQIVND (reference sequence). The ends lost 5 bases at V and 8 bases at J; junction bases unmatched: 5. CDR3 in amino acids: CASSDRAGEKLFF. The CDR3 DNA reads TGTGCCAGTAGTGACAGGGCGGGAGAAAAACTGTTTTTT.

The chain links TRBV5-4 to TRBJ2-5, with 10 nucleotides matching TRBD2. From germline, CDR1 is SGHNT and CDR2 YYREEE (reference sequence). The ends lost 0 bases at V and 1 base at J; junction bases unmatched: 3. The CDR3 length is 16 residues. The CDR3 protein is CASSLEAGGAQETQYF. The CDR3 DNA reads TGTGCCAGCAGCTTGGAAGCGGGGGGGGCCCAAGAGACCCAGTACTTC.

The chain links TRBV25-1 to TRBJ2-2; 10 bases agree with TRBD1. This CDR3 has 18 amino acids. V was clipped by 4 bases and J by 7 bases; unmatched bases: 15. The germline CDR1 and CDR2 sequences are MGHDK and SYGVNS. CDR3 in DNA: TGTGCCAGCAGTGCCCACATCAGACAGGGGGCGCGGAGCGGGGAGCTGTTTTTT. Translated: CASSAHIRQGARSGELFF.

CDR3: CASSLGRWQFF. CDR3 sequence (DNA): TGTGCCAGCAGTCTGGGGCGGTGGCAGTTCTTC. V gene TRBV28 combines with J gene TRBJ2-1; TRBD1 is a possible D gene (5 bases). Trimming cost V 5 bases and J 12 bases, with 11 bases left between them. Germline values: CDR1 MDHEN, CDR2 SYDVKM. CDR3 length equals 11 residues.

This sequence joins TRBV19 and TRBJ2-1; no firm D call. Trimming removed 1 base at V and 5 bases at J, with 6 bases between. The CDR3 loop spans 13 amino acids. Germline V gene data show CDR1 as LNHDA and CDR2 as SQIVND (reference sequence). This CDR3 reads CASSIGQDNEQFF. The CDR3, as DNA: TGTGCCAGTAGTATAGGGCAGGACAATGAGCAGTTCTTC.

The chain uses TRBV4-1 and TRBJ1-5; D call uncertain. The V and J ends lost 2 bases and 0 bases respectively, with 11 bases between them. The CDR3 loop spans 16 amino acids. The germline gives CDR1 MGHRA, CDR2 YSYEKL. CDR3 loop: CASSQPVGGSNQPQHF. CDR3 nucleotide sequence: TGCGCCAGCAGCCAACCAGTCGGAGGTAGCAATCAGCCCCAGCATTTT.

The chain couples TRBV7-2 to TRBJ1-4; no definite D call. The CDR3 has 14 amino acids. Trimming removed 5 bases from V and 0 bases from J, with 7 bases in between. The germline V gene encodes CDR1 SGHTA and CDR2 FQGNSA. The CDR3 loop reads CASSPSTTNEKLFF. The CDR3 DNA sequence: TGTGCCAGCAGCCCCTCTACAACTAATGAAAAACTGTTTTTT.

J is TRBJ2-1 and V is TRBV28, with TRBD2 matching over 7 bases. The length of the CDR3 is 16 residues. V was clipped by 7 bases and J by 0 bases; unmatched bases: 9. Germline V gives CDR1 MDHEN, CDR2 SYDVKM. The DNA of the CDR3 is TGTGCCAGCATAGGCGGGAGTGCAAGCTCCTACAATGAGCAGTTCTTC. Translation: CASIGGSASSYNEQFF.

The chain joins TRBV5-4 to TRBJ1-2; D remains ambiguous. Trimming left V 3 bases short and J 8 bases short, with 14 bases between. Germline V gene lookup returns CDR1 SGHNT and CDR2 YYREEE (reference sequence). The CDR3 extends over 13 amino acids. The CDR3: CASSSLTSRGYTF. The CDR3 nucleotides read TGTGCCAGCAGCTCCTTAACCTCGAGAGGCTACACCTTC.

This rearrangement joins TRBV7-2 to TRBJ1-4; D gene unclear. The germline gives CDR1 SGHTA, CDR2 FQGNSA. The V and J ends lost 5 bases and 3 bases respectively, with 16 bases between them. The CDR3 loop spans 16 amino acids. CDR3 in amino acids: CASSKPFGSANEKLFF. In DNA, the CDR3 is TGTGCCAGCAGCAAGCCCTTCGGGTCCGCTAATGAAAAACTGTTTTTT.